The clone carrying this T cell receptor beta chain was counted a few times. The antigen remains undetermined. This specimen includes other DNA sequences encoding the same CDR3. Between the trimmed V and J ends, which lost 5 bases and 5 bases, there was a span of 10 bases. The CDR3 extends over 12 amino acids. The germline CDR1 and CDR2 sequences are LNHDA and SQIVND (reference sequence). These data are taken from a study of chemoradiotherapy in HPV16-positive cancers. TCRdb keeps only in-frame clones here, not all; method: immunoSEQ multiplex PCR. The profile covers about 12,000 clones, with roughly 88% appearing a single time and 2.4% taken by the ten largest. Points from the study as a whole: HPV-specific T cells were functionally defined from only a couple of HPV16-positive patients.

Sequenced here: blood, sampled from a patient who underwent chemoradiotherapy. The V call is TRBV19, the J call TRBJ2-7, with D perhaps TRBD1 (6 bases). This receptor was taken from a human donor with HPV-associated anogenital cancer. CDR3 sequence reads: CASSLQGNEQYF. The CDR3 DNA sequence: TGTGCCAGTAGTCTACAGGGAAACGAGCAGTACTTC. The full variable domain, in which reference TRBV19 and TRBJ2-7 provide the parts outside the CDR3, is DGGITQSPKYLFRKEGQNVTLSCEQNLNHDAMYWYRQDPGQGLRLIYYSQIVNDFQKGDIAEGYSVSREKKESFPLTVTSAQKNPTAFYLCASSLQGNEQYFGPGTRLTVT.